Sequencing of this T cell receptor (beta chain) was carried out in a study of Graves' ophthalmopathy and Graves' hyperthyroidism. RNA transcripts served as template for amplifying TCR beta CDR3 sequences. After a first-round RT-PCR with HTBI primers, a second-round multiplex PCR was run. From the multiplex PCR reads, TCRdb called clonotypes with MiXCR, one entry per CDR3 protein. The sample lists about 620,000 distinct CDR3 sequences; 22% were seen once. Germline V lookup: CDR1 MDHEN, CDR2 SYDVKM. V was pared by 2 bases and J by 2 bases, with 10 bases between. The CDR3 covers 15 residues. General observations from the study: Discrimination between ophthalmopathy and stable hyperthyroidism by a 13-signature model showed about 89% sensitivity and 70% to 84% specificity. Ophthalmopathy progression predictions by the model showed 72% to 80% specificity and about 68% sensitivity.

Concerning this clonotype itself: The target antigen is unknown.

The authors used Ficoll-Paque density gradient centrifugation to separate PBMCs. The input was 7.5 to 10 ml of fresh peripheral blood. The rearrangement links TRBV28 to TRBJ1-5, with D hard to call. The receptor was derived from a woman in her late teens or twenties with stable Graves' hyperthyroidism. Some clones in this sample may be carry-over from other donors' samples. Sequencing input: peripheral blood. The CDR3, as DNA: TGTGCCAGCAGTTTACGAGGGATGGGCAATCAGCCCCAGCATTTT. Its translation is CASSLRGMGNQPQHF.